The 32 T cell receptor beta chains below were found in one sample sequenced in a study of shared clonotypes between healthy human individuals. Sequencing used immunoSEQ multiplex PCR; TCRdb keeps in-frame clones, though not all of them. The sample includes about 680,000 clones, 92% of them seen just once. Naivety among CD8 cells was defined by CD45RO negativity and positive CCR7 selection, thereby excluding terminally differentiated effector memory CD45RA+ cells. Sequenced input: naive CD8+ T cells sorted from blood. Receptors were obtained from a man in his thirties or forties in good health.

The chain joins TRBV4-1 to TRBJ2-3; D unresolved. V lost 4 bases and J lost 2, with 13 bases in between. The CDR3 consists of 15 residues. CDR1 and CDR2 from the germline V gene are MGHRA and YSYEKL. The CDR3 sequence: CASSLLPSPTDTQYF. The CDR3 coding sequence is TGCGCCAGCAGCCTATTACCGAGCCCCACAGATACGCAGTATTTT.

V gene TRBV6-5 combines with J gene TRBJ2-7, with D possibly TRBD1 on 5 matching bases. This CDR3 comprises 14 residues. V shed 6 bases and J shed 0 bases, with 12 bases lying between them. In germline, CDR1 is MNHEY, CDR2 SVGAGI. In DNA form, the CDR3 reads TGTGCCAGCAGGCCTTGGCAGGGCTCCTACGAGCAGTACTTC. Amino acid sequence: CASRPWQGSYEQYF.

The chain links TRBV27 to TRBJ1-2; tentative D call: TRBD1 (5 bases). There are 14 residues in the CDR3. V lost 8 bases, J lost 2 bases, and 15 bases lay in between. Germline assignment: CDR1 MNHEY and CDR2 SMNVEV (reference sequence). CDR3 DNA sequence: TGTGCCAGCGGTCTTGGGACGATCAACTATGGCTACACCTTC. This gives the protein CASGLGTINYGYTF.

The chain couples TRBV7-9 to TRBJ2-5, with a weak D call TRBD2 (5 bases). The CDR3 consists of 14 residues. V lost 6 bases, J lost 1 base, and 12 bases lay in between. Germline assignment: CDR1 SEHNR and CDR2 FQNEAQ (reference sequence). CDR3 bases: TGTGCCAGCAGATACCCCGCGGGCCAAGAGACCCAGTACTTC. Translated, it gives CASRYPAGQETQYF.

This clone occurred a few times. V is TRBV13 and J is TRBJ2-7; 10 bases align to TRBD1. This CDR3 has 14 residues. V was pared by 3 bases and J by 4 bases, with 3 bases of the junction left unmatched. Germline CDR1 and CDR2: PRHDT and FYEKMQ (reference sequence). CDR3 region: CASSFWTGGYEQYF. Here the CDR3 DNA reads TGTGCCAGCAGCTTTTGGACAGGGGGGTACGAGCAGTACTTC.

This clone was observed a single time. The chain employs TRBV15 and TRBJ2-5; 7 bases fit TRBD1. From germline, CDR1 is LNHNV and CDR2 YYDKDF (reference sequence). The V gene end was trimmed by 0 bases and the J gene end by 1 base; junction bases not matched to a gene: 8. This CDR3 has 17 amino acids. The CDR3 bases are TGTGCCACCAGCAGAGATTCCAAGGGACAGCCCCAAGAGACCCAGTACTTC. Translated, it gives CATSRDSKGQPQETQYF.

CDR3 in amino acids: CASSEAGGTSSTDTQYF. DNA for the CDR3: TGTGCCAGCAGTGAAGCGGGCGGGACGAGCTCCACAGATACGCAGTATTTT. The chain is built from TRBV2 and TRBJ2-3, with D maybe TRBD2 (6 bases). The germline CDR1 and CDR2 sequences are SNHLY and FYNNEI. With 0 bases removed from V and 2 bases from J, the gap between germline ends came to 15 bases. This CDR3 spans 17 amino acids.

This clone appeared a single time. The chain uses TRBV4-1 and TRBJ1-2; 7 bases align to TRBD1. V was pared by 5 bases and J by 4 bases, with 10 bases of the junction left unmatched. The germline CDR1 and CDR2 sequences are MGHRA and YSYEKL. This CDR3 has 15 residues. The CDR3 region has the DNA TGCGCCAGCAGCTACCAGACGGGACAGACCTATGGCTACACCTTC. Its translation is CASSYQTGQTYGYTF.

In the case of this clone: Different DNA sequences within this sample yield the same CDR3. V and J are TRBV27 and TRBJ2-3; D unresolved. Looked up from germline, CDR1 is MNHEY and CDR2 is SMNVEV (reference sequence). This CDR3 has 13 amino acids. Trimming shortened V by 5 bases and J by 1 base, and 7 bases separated the two germline ends. The chain's CDR3 is CASSSLGTDTQYF. CDR3 nucleotides: TGTGCCAGCAGTAGCTTAGGCACAGATACGCAGTATTTT.

The chain combines TRBV30 with TRBJ2-7, with 10 bases aligning to TRBD1. The CDR3 sequence is 15 residues long. CDR1 GTSNPN and CDR2 SVGIG come from the germline V gene (reference sequence). Germline trimming cut 2 bases from V and 5 bases from J; bases unmatched to any gene: 9. CDR3 nucleotide sequence: TGTGCCTGGAGTTCAACCGGGACAGGGGTCGACGAGCAGTACTTC. This codes for CAWSSTGTGVDEQYF.

Written as DNA, the CDR3 is TGTGCCACCAGCGAGCTCCCCGAAAGAAAACAAGAGACCCAGTACTTC. Protein: CATSELPERKQETQYF. The chain employs TRBV15 and TRBJ2-5; D is ambiguous. Germline lookup yields CDR1 LNHNV and CDR2 YYDKDF (reference sequence). The length of the CDR3 is 16 residues. V was clipped by 5 bases and J by 2 bases, with 18 bases between them.

V gene TRBV5-1 combines with J gene TRBJ1-1; D call uncertain. The germline V gene encodes CDR1 SGHRS and CDR2 YFSETQ. CDR3 size: 14 residues. V lost 0 bases, J lost 1 base, and 7 bases lay in between. CDR3 amino acids: CASSLVYGNTEAFF. In nucleotides, the CDR3 is TGCGCCAGCAGCTTGGTCTATGGGAACACTGAAGCTTTCTTT.

The CDR3 here is CASSSTSGGNTIYF. In DNA, the CDR3 is TGTGCCAGCAGCTCAACTTCTGGGGGAAACACCATATATTTT. The J gene is TRBJ1-3, the V gene TRBV7-6; D not resolved. V was pared by 4 bases and J by 4 bases, with 11 bases between. Germline V gene sequence: CDR1 SGHVS, CDR2 FNYEAQ. CDR3 length equals 14 residues.

Points on this clone: The sample holds other DNA sequences that translate to the same CDR3. The J gene is TRBJ1-2, the V gene TRBV9; the D gene is possibly TRBD1 (5 bases). This CDR3 has 13 residues. CDR1 SGDLS and CDR2 YYNGEE come from the germline V gene. V lost 2 bases to trimming and J lost 3 bases, with 8 bases between them. The CDR3 region has the DNA TGTGCCAGCAGCGTGGGAGGGGACTATGGCTACACCTTC. Translation: CASSVGGDYGYTF.

The chain links TRBV6-6 to TRBJ1-1, with D perhaps matching TRBD1 (5 bases). The CDR3 has 13 residues. V gave up 7 bases and J gave up 2 bases, with 11 bases separating them. Germline loops: CDR1 MNHNY, CDR2 SVGAGI (reference sequence). In DNA, the CDR3 is TGTGCCAGCAAGACGACAGTAAACACTGAAGCTTTCTTT. It specifies CASKTTVNTEAFF.

This clone came up once. The genes are TRBV5-5 and TRBJ2-7; TRBD1 aligns across 11 bases. The germline CDR1 and CDR2 sequences are SGHKS and YYEKEE (reference sequence). V trimming: 4 bases; J trimming: 0 bases; junction bases outside the gene matches: 12. The CDR3 loop spans 18 amino acids. CDR3: CASSPYYSGQGASYEQYF. The CDR3, as DNA: TGTGCCAGCAGCCCTTACTATTCAGGACAGGGGGCCTCCTACGAGCAGTACTTC. Complete variable domain (other parts from reference TRBV5-5 and TRBJ2-7): DAGVTQSPTHLIKTRGQQVTLRCSPISGHKSVSWYQQVLGQGPQFIFQYYEKEERGRGNFPDRFSARQFPNYSSELNVNALLLGDSALYLCASSPYYSGQGASYEQYFGPGTRLTVT.

The chain carries TRBV29-1 and TRBJ2-1; a weak D match, TRBD2 (6 bases). There are 18 residues in the CDR3. V lost 1 base and J lost 0, with 19 bases in between. Germline CDR1 is SQVTM and CDR2 is ANQGSEA. CDR3 sequence reads: CSVEAPDGAGSSYNEQFF. CDR3 sequence (DNA): TGCAGCGTTGAAGCCCCAGACGGGGCGGGGAGCTCCTACAATGAGCAGTTCTTC.

This sequence joins TRBV4-1 and TRBJ2-3, with TRBD2 matching over 13 bases. Germline CDR1 is MGHRA and CDR2 is YSYEKL. The CDR3 contains 17 residues. V lost 6 bases and J lost 2; bases outside the gene matches: 8. The CDR3 loop is CASSRLAGGGFTDTQYF. For the CDR3, the DNA is TGCGCCAGCAGTCGACTAGCGGGAGGAGGGTTCACAGATACGCAGTATTTT.

This clone has only one observation. V gene TRBV28 combines with J gene TRBJ1-4; 9 bases align to TRBD1. The CDR3 loop spans 15 amino acids. Germline-derived CDR1 and CDR2 are MDHEN and SYDVKM. With V trimmed by 5 bases and J by 7 bases, 8 bases remained unmatched. The CDR3 DNA follows: TGTGCCAGCAGTCTAGTACAGGGGGCGCCTGAAAAACTGTTTTTT. Translating gives CASSLVQGAPEKLFF.

Notes on this clone: At one end the junction does not follow the germline gene, possibly because of a read error. The CDR3 here is CASSLLAGTENYEQYF. The CDR3 region has the DNA TGTGCCAGCAGCTTATTGGCCGGGACTGAAAACTACGAGCAGTACTTC. The chain links TRBV27 to TRBJ2-7; tentative D call: TRBD2 (6 bases). This CDR3 comprises 16 residues. CDR1 MNHEY and CDR2 SMNVEV come from the germline V gene (reference sequence).

This clone was recorded only once. The V call is TRBV4-1, the J call TRBJ1-5, with a possible D match to TRBD1 (5 bases). CDR1 is MGHRA, CDR2 YSYEKL, per germline. This CDR3 is built from 16 residues. Trimming removed 0 bases at V and 3 bases at J, with 12 bases between. The CDR3 protein is CASSQDSTGFNQPQHF. The CDR3 bases are TGCGCCAGCAGCCAAGATTCAACAGGATTCAATCAGCCCCAGCATTTT.

The rearrangement joins TRBV29-1 to TRBJ2-7; D is uncertain. Germline V CDR1 and CDR2: SQVTM, ANQGSEA. The CDR3 is 12 residues long. V shed 5 bases and J shed 1 base, with 9 bases lying between them. CDR3 region: CSVLLTSYEQYF. The CDR3 bases are TGCAGCGTTCTTCTTACGTCCTACGAGCAGTACTTC.

As for this clone: This specimen includes other DNA sequences encoding the same CDR3. The chain couples TRBV27 to TRBJ1-5; D uncertain. The CDR3 has 13 amino acids. Trimming removed 5 bases from V and 0 bases from J, with 5 bases in between. Germline V gene data show CDR1 as MNHEY and CDR2 as SMNVEV (reference sequence). The CDR3 DNA is TGTGCCAGCAGTACCTATAGCAATCAGCCCCAGCATTTT. Protein sequence: CASSTYSNQPQHF.

The V and J genes are TRBV6-6 and TRBJ2-3; 7 nucleotides line up with TRBD2. Germline V gene data show CDR1 as MNHNY and CDR2 as SVGAGI (reference sequence). The V gene end was trimmed by 8 bases and the J gene end by 2 bases; junction bases not matched to a gene: 7. The CDR3 totals 14 residues. This CDR3 reads CASGSGIVTDTQYF. The CDR3 bases are TGTGCCAGCGGAAGCGGGATTGTCACAGATACGCAGTATTTT.

A single count supports this clone. The chain recombines TRBV5-1 with TRBJ2-3, with 12 bases that match TRBD2. Looked up from germline, CDR1 is SGHRS and CDR2 is YFSETQ. The ends lost 3 bases at V and 4 bases at J; junction bases unmatched: 3. The CDR3 consists of 15 residues. The CDR3 bases are TGCGCCAGCAGCTCTAGCGGGAGGGCCCCAGATACGCAGTATTTT. Translating it yields CASSSSGRAPDTQYF.

The CDR3 loop reads CASLNPTGDGYTF. For the CDR3, the DNA is TGTGCCAGCCTTAATCCGACAGGTGATGGCTACACCTTC. The chain is built from TRBV25-1 and TRBJ1-2; D is possibly TRBD1 (6 bases). V was shortened by 8 bases and J by 6 bases, with 16 bases between the two germline ends. CDR3 size: 13 residues. From germline, CDR1 is MGHDK and CDR2 SYGVNS.

The chain uses TRBV28 and TRBJ2-1, with 12 bases aligning to TRBD2. CDR3 size: 15 residues. Unmatched junction bases numbered 4, after V lost 3 bases and J lost 7 bases. Germline assignment: CDR1 MDHEN and CDR2 SYDVKM. Here the CDR3 DNA reads TGTGCCAGCAGTTTTCAAGGACTAGCGGGGAATGAGCAGTTCTTC. Its protein is CASSFQGLAGNEQFF.

This clone was detected once. V and J are TRBV5-1 and TRBJ2-1; D remains ambiguous. The CDR3 has 12 residues. V was trimmed by 7 bases and J by 6 bases, leaving 11 bases between them. Germline values: CDR1 SGHRS, CDR2 YFSETQ. CDR3 in amino acids: CASGWSGNEQFF. CDR3 nucleotides: TGCGCCAGCGGATGGAGTGGCAATGAGCAGTTCTTC. Full variable domain (remainder filled in from reference TRBV5-1 and TRBJ2-1): KAGVTQTPRYLIKTRGQQVTLSCSPISGHRSVSWYQQTPGQGLQFLFEYFSETQRNKGNFPGRFSGRQFSNSRSEMNVSTLELGDSALYLCASGWSGNEQFFGPGTRLTVL.

CDR3 in amino acids: CASRYRTYLEAFF. In DNA form, the CDR3 reads TGTGCCAGCAGGTATAGGACTTACCTTGAAGCTTTCTTT. This chain joins TRBV28 and TRBJ1-1; D remains ambiguous. Trimming removed 6 bases at V and 7 bases at J, with 15 bases between. This CDR3 region has 13 residues. CDR1 is MDHEN, CDR2 SYDVKM, per germline. Filled out from reference TRBV28 and TRBJ1-1, the complete variable domain reads DVKVTQSSRYLVKRTGEKVFLECVQDMDHENMFWYRQDPGLGLRLIYFSYDVKMKEKGDIPEGYSVSREKKERFSLILESASTNQTSMYLCASRYRTYLEAFFGQGTRLTVV.

This rearrangement joins TRBV11-2 to TRBJ1-5; no firm D call. The CDR3 has 12 amino acids. Germline-derived CDR1 and CDR2 are SGHAT and FQNNGV. Trimming removed 3 bases from V and 4 bases from J, with 4 bases in between. This CDR3 is CASSLLNQPQHF. The CDR3 nucleotides are TGTGCCAGCAGCTTGTTGAATCAGCCCCAGCATTTT.

This clone was seen a single time. The rearrangement links TRBV23-1 to TRBJ2-5; tentatively, D is TRBD1 (6 bases). TRBV23-1 is marked as an open reading frame, function uncertain. V was shortened by 3 bases and J by 2 bases, with 16 bases between the two germline ends. This CDR3 comprises 16 residues. Here the CDR3 DNA reads TGCGCCAGCAGTCAGACCGGGACACTCACTCAAGAGACCCAGTACTTC. Its translation: CASSQTGTLTQETQYF.

CDR3 loop: CASERESTGELFF. In DNA, the CDR3 is TGTGCCAGTGAGCGGGAGTCGACCGGGGAGCTGTTTTTT. The chain joins TRBV11-2 to TRBJ2-2; 8 bases are a match to TRBD2. V lost 9 bases, J lost 5 bases, and 5 bases stayed unmatched. The CDR3 totals 13 residues. Germline loops: CDR1 SGHAT, CDR2 FQNNGV. The whole variable domain, remainder taken from reference TRBV11-2 and TRBJ2-2, is EAGVAQSPRYKIIEKRQSVAFWCNPISGHATLYWYQQILGQGPKLLIQFQNNGVVDDSQLPKDRFSAERLKGVDSTLKIQPAKLEDSAVYLCASERESTGELFFGEGSRLTVL.